The following is a TCR beta chain sequence with its context. Its cognate antigen has yet to be identified. Base quality data are lacking; no much larger clone is found one base away. This sample was taken from a study of blood T cells in healthy people across ages (dated by TCRdb to between 2015 and 2016). General notes on the study: Template switching captured roughly one uniquely barcoded TCR beta cDNA molecule per two T cells in model experiments. The donors were divided into four age groups: young (average approximately 17 years), middle-aged (approximately 41), aged (around 67) and long-lived (roughly 82). Using deep sequencing normalized with unique cDNA molecular identifiers, the study measured how TCR beta repertoire diversity changes with age. The study analyzed two additional independent replicas of 1 million unique cDNA reads from the same blood draw for two donors, one aged 18 to 30 and one aged 80 or older. To avoid experimental bias, donors of different ages were spread randomly across the sequencing lanes. Overall study results and their limits: Since profiling was done on bulk unsorted PBMCs, naive and antigen-experienced compartments could not be conclusively compared. Observed TCR beta diversity per million T cells fell roughly linearly with age, and a significant reduction was already apparent by age about 43. The long-lived group showed more naive CD4+ T cells, fewer expanded clones and increased TCR diversity than the aged group, suggesting age selection. Donor CMV infection status was unknown, potentially confounding age-related changes in expanded clonotypes. The percentage of naive T cells measured by flow cytometry correlated strongly with observed TCR beta diversity. Estimates of total diversity based on one million sequenced T cells were regarded as lower bounds and as underestimates.

The approximately 41 donors, aged 6 to 90 years, were systemically healthy Caucasian individuals from Russia. Approximately 11 milliliters of peripheral blood were drawn from each donor into EDTA-treated Vacutainer tubes. Ficoll-Paque density-gradient centrifugation was used to isolate PBMCs, with at least 6 million per sample. Trizol reagent was used to extract total RNA from the PBMCs, yielding at least 6 micrograms per sample. Naive CD45RAhigh/CD27high T cell percentages were measured by flow cytometry on a PBMC aliquot from every donor. The CDR3 measures 14 amino acids from cysteine to phenylalanine. CDR3 DNA only is kept here, 42 bases in frame from base 1. V loses 0 bases of germline sequence and J loses 2 bases, and the interval between the two ends is 6 bases. CDR1 and CDR2 were assigned from the germline V gene as SGHRS and YFSETQ. The receptor library was made with 5' RACE. TCRdb names Illumina HiSeq 2500 as the instrument used. A second about 7 to 11 cycle PCR used a sample-barcoded 5' primer and a J-beta primer mix. A unique molecular identifier was introduced onto each TCR beta cDNA molecule by a template-switch 5' adaptor carrying 12 random nucleotides. Each sample yielded at least 3 million CDR3-containing paired-end reads. First-strand cDNA was synthesized from all RNA with the Mint cDNA synthesis kit, primed by a TRBC-specific oligonucleotide. Following uracil-DNA glycosylase treatment, a first 18-cycle PCR with universal primers M1SS and BC2_uni_R was performed on all cDNA. In the authors' own workflow: Normalization of each sample was performed by random selection of 1 million high-quality reads, each carrying a distinct molecular identifier. Instead of being binned into consensus sequences, reads with shared molecular identifiers were discarded. MiTCR, run with a Q25 quality threshold and the strictest error-elimination algorithm, handled CDR3 identification, clonotype clustering and error correction. Lower-bound total TCR beta diversity was estimated with a nonparametric unseen species model using Euler transformation. The public reads were reanalyzed by TCRdb: fastp trimming at Q25, MiXCR alignment, in-frame beta chains only. Each record represents a unique CDR3 protein, reported with the most common genes and DNA among its rows. The V and J calls and clone size come from TCRdb's table, not from the authors' own analysis. A total of about 1.1 million distinct CDR3 sequences appear in this sample, under 40% of them only once. Together, the top ten hold about an eighth of the sample.

The chain is made from TRBV5-1 and TRBJ1-3, with an unclear D gene assignment. The TCR sequence derives from a man aged 18 to 30 in good health. Sequenced material: blood. The bases read TGCGCCAGCAGCTTGGATGCCACTGGAAACACCATATATTTT. It translates as CASSLDATGNTIYF.